What follows are 7 T cell receptor beta chains derived from one specimen sequenced in a study of response to subunit inactivated influenza vaccine. A single record per CDR3 protein comes from TCRdb applying MiXCR to the RT-PCR reads. Of over 450,000 distinct CDR3 sequences detected, roughly 13% appear once; the ten largest clones hold approximately 14%. The specimen was PBMCs from blood, collected 35 to 45 days after vaccination. These receptors all stem from a man in his fifties who received an inactivated influenza vaccine.

The chain carries TRBV10-3 and TRBJ2-7, with D possibly TRBD2 on 6 matching bases. The CDR3 length is 13 residues. The V gene lost 8 bases and the J gene lost 6 bases, with 17 bases spanning the gap. From germline, CDR1 is ENHRY and CDR2 SYGVKD. The CDR3: CAISWTTSSEQYF. The CDR3 region has the DNA TGTGCCATCTCTTGGACTACTTCATCCGAGCAGTACTTC.

The gene calls are TRBV4-3 and TRBJ1-2, with D tentatively TRBD1 (5 bases). Germline values: CDR1 LGHNA, CDR2 YSLEER. CDR3 size: 16 residues. V was shortened by 1 base and J by 4 bases, with 16 bases between the two germline ends. The chain's CDR3 is CASSQGGGGPFYGYTF. DNA for the CDR3: TGCGCCAGCAGCCAAGGCGGGGGGGGACCCTTCTATGGCTACACCTTC.

Comments on this clonotype: The junction does not match germline at one end; this may be a read error. V and J are TRBV5-5 and TRBJ1-2; D ambiguous. The CDR3 sequence is 11 residues long. In germline, CDR1 is SGHKS, CDR2 YYEKEE (reference sequence). This CDR3 reads CASSHNYGYSF. The CDR3 region has the DNA TGTGCCAGCAGCCATAACTATGGCTACTCCTTC.

The chain carries TRBV6-5 and TRBJ2-7; a weak D match, TRBD1 (5 bases). The CDR3 consists of 14 residues. Deletions cut 2 bases from V and 0 bases from J, with 8 bases between. The germline V gene encodes CDR1 MNHEY and CDR2 SVGAGI. The CDR3: CASSYDRNSYEQYF. The CDR3 DNA reads as TGTGCCAGCAGTTACGACAGAAACTCCTACGAGCAGTACTTC.

This clonotype was counted only a few times. The genes are TRBV20-1 and TRBJ2-6, with 10 bases aligning to TRBD1. The CDR3 runs 18 residues. After removal of 3 bases from V and 0 bases from J, the junction contained 8 bases not matched to a gene. CDR1 is DFQATT and CDR2 is SNEGSKA in the germline V gene (reference sequence). CDR3: CSASLGDRGTSGANVLTF. The DNA for the CDR3 is TGCAGTGCTAGTTTGGGGGACAGGGGCACCTCTGGGGCCAACGTCCTGACTTTC.

This clonotype came up many times. This chain connects TRBV11-2 to TRBJ1-4; 12 nucleotides align to TRBD1. Trimming removed 5 bases from V and 8 bases from J; junction bases left unmatched: 18. Looked up from germline, CDR1 is SGHAT and CDR2 is FQNNGV. The CDR3 has 19 residues. CDR3 in amino acids: CASSPRGQGARKLEEKLFF. The CDR3, as DNA: TGTGCCAGCAGCCCGAGGGGACAGGGGGCGAGAAAGCTTGAAGAAAAACTGTTTTTT.

The chain uses TRBV20-1 and TRBJ2-3, with TRBD1 matching over 9 bases. J was trimmed by 2 bases and V by 3 bases; bases with no gene match: 6. The V gene's germline CDR1 is DFQATT and CDR2 SNEGSKA (reference sequence). The CDR3 runs 15 residues. The CDR3 is CSASPQGANTDTQYF. In nucleotides, the CDR3 is TGCAGTGCTAGCCCACAGGGGGCGAACACAGATACGCAGTATTTT.